This T cell receptor (beta chain) was identified in a study of blood T cell repertoires in COVID-19. CDR1 and CDR2 from the germline V gene are SGHNT and YENEEA. The CDR3 runs 15 residues. Trimming cost V 4 bases and J 3 bases, with 12 bases left between them. Participants were aged roughly 18 to 89 years from 24 US areas. Participant-given clinical history determined each cohort assignment. Each recovered donor of Cohort 3 presented with two negative PCRs, clearance, or symptom resolution. As handled by the study authors: Reference gene primer amplification gave estimated nucleated cell counts. The data were produced by immunoSEQ multiplex PCR, yet TCRdb's version contains in-frame clones alone and is incomplete. V and J calls and clone size come straight from that table; D and trimming were deduced from the DNA. The table lists around 200,000 clones, roughly 85% of them singletons, with about 17% in the top ten.

The V and J genes are TRBV11-3 and TRBJ2-2; D gene ambiguous. The material sequenced was PBMCs or T cells enriched from blood (not recorded which). The receptor was derived from a man aged 35-49 years who had recovered from COVID-19. CDR3 coding DNA: TGTGCCAGCAGCTCGAATAGCCCATACACCGGGGAGCTGTTTTTT. Encoded protein: CASSSNSPYTGELFF.